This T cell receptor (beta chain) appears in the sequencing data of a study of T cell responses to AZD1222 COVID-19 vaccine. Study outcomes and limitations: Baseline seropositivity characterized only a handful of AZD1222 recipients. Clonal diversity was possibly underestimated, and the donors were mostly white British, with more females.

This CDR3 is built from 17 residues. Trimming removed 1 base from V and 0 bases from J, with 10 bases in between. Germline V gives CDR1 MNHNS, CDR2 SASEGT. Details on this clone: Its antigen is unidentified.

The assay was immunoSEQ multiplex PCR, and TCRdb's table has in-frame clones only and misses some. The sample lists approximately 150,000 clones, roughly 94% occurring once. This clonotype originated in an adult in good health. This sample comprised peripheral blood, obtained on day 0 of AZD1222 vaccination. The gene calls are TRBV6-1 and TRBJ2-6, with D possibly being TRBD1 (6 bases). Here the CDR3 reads CASSEEGDTSGANVLTF. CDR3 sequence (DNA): TGTGCCAGCAGTGAAGAGGGGGACACCTCTGGGGCCAACGTCCTGACTTTC.